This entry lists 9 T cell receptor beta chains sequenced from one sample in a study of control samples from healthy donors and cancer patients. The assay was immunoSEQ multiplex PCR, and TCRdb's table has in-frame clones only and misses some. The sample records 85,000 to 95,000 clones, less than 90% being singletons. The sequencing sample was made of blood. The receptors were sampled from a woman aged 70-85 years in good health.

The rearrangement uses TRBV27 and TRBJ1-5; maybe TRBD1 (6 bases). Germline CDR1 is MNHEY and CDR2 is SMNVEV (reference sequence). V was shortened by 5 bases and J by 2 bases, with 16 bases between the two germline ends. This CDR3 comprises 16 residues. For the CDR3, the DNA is TGTGCCAGCAGTCCTCAGGGGATGGGCGGCAATCAGCCCCAGCATTTT. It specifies CASSPQGMGGNQPQHF.

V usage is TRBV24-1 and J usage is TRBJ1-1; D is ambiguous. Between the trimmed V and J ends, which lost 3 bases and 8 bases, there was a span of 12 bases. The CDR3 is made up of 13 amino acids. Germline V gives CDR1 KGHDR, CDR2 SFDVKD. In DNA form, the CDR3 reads TGTGCCACCAGTGATCAATTTGTTGGGGAAGCTTTCTTT. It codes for CATSDQFVGEAFF.

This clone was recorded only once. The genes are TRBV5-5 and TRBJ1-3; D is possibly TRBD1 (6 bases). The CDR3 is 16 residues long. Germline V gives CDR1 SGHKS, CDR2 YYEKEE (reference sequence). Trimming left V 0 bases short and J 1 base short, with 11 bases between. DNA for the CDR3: TGTGCCAGCAGCTTGGAACCGCAGGGGTCTGGAAACACCATATATTTT. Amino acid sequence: CASSLEPQGSGNTIYF.

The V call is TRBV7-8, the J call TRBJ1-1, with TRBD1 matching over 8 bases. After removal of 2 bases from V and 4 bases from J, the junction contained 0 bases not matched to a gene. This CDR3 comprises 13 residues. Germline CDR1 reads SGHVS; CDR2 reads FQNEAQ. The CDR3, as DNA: TGTGCCAGCAGCTTACAGGGGGCCACTGAAGCTTTCTTT. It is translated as CASSLQGATEAFF.

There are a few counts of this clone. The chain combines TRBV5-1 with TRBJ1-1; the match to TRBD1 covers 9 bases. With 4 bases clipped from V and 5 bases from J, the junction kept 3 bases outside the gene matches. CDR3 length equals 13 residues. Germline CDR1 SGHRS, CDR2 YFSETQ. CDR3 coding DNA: TGCGCCAGCAGCATCGGACAGGGGACTGAAGCTTTCTTT. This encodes CASSIGQGTEAFF.

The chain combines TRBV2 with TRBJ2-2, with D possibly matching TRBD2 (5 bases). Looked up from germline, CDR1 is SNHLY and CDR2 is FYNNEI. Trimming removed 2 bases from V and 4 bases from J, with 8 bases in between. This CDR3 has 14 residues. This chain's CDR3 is CASSERDSTGELFF. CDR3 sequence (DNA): TGTGCCAGCAGTGAACGGGATTCCACCGGGGAGCTGTTTTTT.

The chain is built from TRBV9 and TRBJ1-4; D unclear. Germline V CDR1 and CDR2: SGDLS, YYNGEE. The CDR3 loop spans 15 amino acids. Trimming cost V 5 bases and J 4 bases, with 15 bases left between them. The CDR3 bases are TGTGCCAGCAGTAAAGAAGGGTCAGATAATGAAAAACTGTTTTTT. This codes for CASSKEGSDNEKLFF.

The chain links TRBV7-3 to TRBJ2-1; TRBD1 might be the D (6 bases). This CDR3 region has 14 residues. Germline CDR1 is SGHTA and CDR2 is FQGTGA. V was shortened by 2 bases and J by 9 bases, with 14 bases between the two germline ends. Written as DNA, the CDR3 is TGTGCCAGCAGCTTACAGGACAGTTCCCCTGAGCAGTTCTTC. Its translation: CASSLQDSSPEQFF.

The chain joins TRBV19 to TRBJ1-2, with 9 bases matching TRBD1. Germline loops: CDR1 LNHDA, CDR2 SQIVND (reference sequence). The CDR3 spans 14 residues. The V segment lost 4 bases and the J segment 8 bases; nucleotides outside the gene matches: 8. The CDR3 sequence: CASSTRDRVDGYTF. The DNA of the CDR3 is TGTGCCAGTAGTACAAGGGACAGGGTAGACGGCTACACCTTC. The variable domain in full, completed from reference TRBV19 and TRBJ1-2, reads DGGITQSPKYLFRKEGQNVTLSCEQNLNHDAMYWYRQDPGQGLRLIYYSQIVNDFQKGDIAEGYSVSREKKESFPLTVTSAQKNPTAFYLCASSTRDRVDGYTFGSGTRLTVV.